This T cell receptor beta chain was obtained from a study of cytomegalovirus exposure and HLA in healthy donors. There are 17 residues in the CDR3. The germline CDR1 and CDR2 sequences are SGHTA and FQGNSA. Losses at the gene ends were 6 bases for V and 4 bases for J; bases not matched to a gene: 14. A word on this clone: Its specificity is unknown.

13 Jbeta primers and 60 Vbeta primers were used for the PCR. TCRdb's copy holds only in-frame clones and misses some; the assay was immunoSEQ multiplex PCR. This sample has around 130,000 clones, with around 81% found just once. Study-wide results and limits: In a later analysis, TCR beta V- and J-gene trimming showed a link to a missense DCLRE1C variant. Several of the most significant clusters appeared linked to common viral pathogens, based on a later analysis. The classifier was said to identify cytomegalovirus status with high specificity and sensitivity.

The origin of this receptor is a man between 18 and 29 years old in good health and CMV-seronegative. The rearrangement joins TRBV7-2 to TRBJ2-3; 9 nucleotides align to TRBD2. Source material: PBMCs. In DNA, the CDR3 is TGTGCCAGCAGATACCAAACTAGCGGGTGGAGCGCAGATACGCAGTATTTT. The encoded protein is CASRYQTSGWSADTQYF.